The clone carrying this T cell receptor (beta chain) was observed a handful of times. Assay: immunoSEQ multiplex PCR; the TCRdb copy retains only in-frame clones and omits some. The sample has 350,000 to 450,000 clones; roughly 90% are singletons. This sample was included in a study of blood T cell repertoires in COVID-19. J lost 3 bases, V lost 3 bases, and 4 bases had no gene match. The length of the CDR3 is 16 residues. CDR1 and CDR2 from the germline V gene are LGHDT and YNNKEL (reference sequence). This chain uses TRBV3-1 (or the pseudogene TRBV3-2) with TRBJ1-6; TRBD1 matches 8 bases. This clonotype originated in a young woman who had been exposed to COVID-19. The sequencing input was PBMCs or T cells enriched from blood (not recorded which). CDR3 amino acids: CASSQWTGSYNSPLHF. Written as DNA, the CDR3 is TGTGCCAGCAGCCAGTGGACAGGGAGCTATAATTCACCCCTCCACTTT.